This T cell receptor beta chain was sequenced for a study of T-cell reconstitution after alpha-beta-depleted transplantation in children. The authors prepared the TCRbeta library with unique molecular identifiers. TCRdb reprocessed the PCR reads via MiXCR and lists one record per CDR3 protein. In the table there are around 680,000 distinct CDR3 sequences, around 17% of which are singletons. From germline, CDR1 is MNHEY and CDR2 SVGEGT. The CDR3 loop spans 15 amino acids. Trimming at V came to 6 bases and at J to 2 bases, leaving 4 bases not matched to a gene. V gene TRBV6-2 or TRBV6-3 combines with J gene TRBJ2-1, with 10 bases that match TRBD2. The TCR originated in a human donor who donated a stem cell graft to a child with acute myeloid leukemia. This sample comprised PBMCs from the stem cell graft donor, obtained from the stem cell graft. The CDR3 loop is CASSGTSETYNEQFF. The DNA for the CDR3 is TGTGCCAGCAGCGGGACTAGCGAGACCTACAATGAGCAGTTCTTC.